This T cell receptor beta chain was identified during a study of T cells in Graves' hyperthyroidism and ophthalmopathy. General study results and limits: Using 13 V-J features, a model discriminated ophthalmopathy from stable hyperthyroidism. Appearing also in blood were most of the thyroid clonotypes expanded above 0.001.

Per the germline V gene, CDR1 is KGHSH and CDR2 is LQKENI. There are 15 residues in the CDR3. V was trimmed by 0 bases and J by 2 bases, leaving 10 bases between them. This clonotype was counted at least ten times. No antigen is known for it. RNA transcripts provided the source from which TCR beta CDR3 regions were amplified. The HTBI primer set served for first-round RT-PCR of the TCR CDR3. MiXCR was run by TCRdb on the multiplex PCR reads, yielding one entry per CDR3 protein. The sample has about 480,000 distinct CDR3 sequences, approximately 15% seen once. Lactation, pregnancy, other autoimmune disease or uncontrolled infection led to exclusion of patients. For the diagnoses, clinical symptoms, serum thyroxine and TRAb, thyroid ultrasound and orbital computed tomography were used.

This sequence originates from a woman aged 18 to 35 with Graves' hyperthyroidism. The chain joins TRBV18 to TRBJ1-2; D possibly corresponds to TRBD1 (5 bases). Specimen: blood. Written as DNA, the CDR3 is TGTGCCAGCTCACCACCGGGACTGAGCAACTATGGCTACACCTTC. Protein: CASSPPGLSNYGYTF.